What follows describes a single T cell receptor (beta chain). This specimen comes from a study of blood T cell repertoires in COVID-19. Whole-study context: Both acute and convalescent COVID-19 samples were obtained from the United States, Italy and Spain. In each case, the material was cDNA or gDNA derived from T cells, B-cell-depleted T cells, or PBMCs.

From germline, CDR1 is SNHLY and CDR2 FYNNEI. There are 10 residues in the CDR3. V was clipped by 8 bases and J by 3 bases, with 3 bases between them. Everyone who took part was roughly 18 to 89 years old, and they came from about two dozen US areas. Cohort assignment relied on participant-reported clinical history. Measured with immunoSEQ multiplex PCR; TCRdb has only the in-frame clones, and not every one. Among a few hundred thousand clones listed, more than 75% were seen once. The specimen was PBMCs or T cells enriched from blood (not recorded which). This receptor was identified in a man younger than 40 with acute COVID-19. V gene TRBV2 combines with J gene TRBJ2-3, with unresolved D. The CDR3 sequence is CASYTDTQYF. The CDR3 region has the DNA TGTGCCAGCTATACAGATACGCAGTATTTT. Full variable domain (missing parts from reference TRBV2 and TRBJ2-3): EPEVTQTPSHQVTQMGQEVILRCVPISNHLYFYWYRQILGQKVEFLVSFYNNEISEKSEIFDDQFSVERPDGSNFTLKIRSTKLEDSAMYFCASYTDTQYFGPGTRLTVL.